These 5 T cell receptor beta chains came from one sample sequenced in a study of blood T cell repertoires in COVID-19. Clones were sequenced by immunoSEQ multiplex PCR, and TCRdb holds only the in-frame ones, with some missing. The data show tens of thousands of clones, with 85% to 90% seen just once and roughly 13% held by the top ten. The specimen was peripheral blood. The receptors originated from a man between 70 and 80 years old with active COVID-19.

The chain recombines TRBV6-2 or TRBV6-3 with TRBJ2-7; D is perhaps TRBD1 (5 bases). There are 15 residues in the CDR3. Germline V gene data show CDR1 as MNHEY and CDR2 as SVGEGT. V lost 5 bases and J 3 bases, leaving 17 bases between the germline ends. The CDR3 reads CASSPFGWGSYEQYF. CDR3 sequence (DNA): TGTGCCAGCAGTCCCTTCGGCTGGGGCAGCTACGAGCAGTACTTC.

This chain uses TRBV27 with TRBJ2-5; 8 bases agree with TRBD1. Germline V CDR1 and CDR2: MNHEY, SMNVEV (reference sequence). The J segment lost 4 bases and the V segment lost 3 bases, leaving 4 bases of the junction unmatched. The CDR3 contains 14 residues. CDR3 DNA sequence: TGTGCCAGCAGTTTCAGGGGGCGCTTAGAGACCCAGTACTTC. Translated: CASSFRGRLETQYF.

CDR3 DNA sequence: TGTGCCACAGGGACAGGGGTCACTGAAGCTTTCTTT. Protein sequence: CATGTGVTEAFF. This chain links TRBV19 with TRBJ1-1; 10 bases line up with TRBD1. CDR1 LNHDA and CDR2 SQIVND come from the germline V gene (reference sequence). The V and J ends lost 10 bases and 4 bases, in that order; junction bases with no gene match: 3. This CDR3 region has 12 residues.

The V and J genes are TRBV6-1 and TRBJ1-1; D remains ambiguous. CDR1 is MNHNS, CDR2 SASEGT, per germline. Trimming removed 2 bases from V and 0 bases from J, with 7 bases in between. The CDR3 extends over 14 amino acids. The CDR3 DNA reads TGTGCCAGCAGTGAAACAGACATGAACACTGAAGCTTTCTTT. It encodes CASSETDMNTEAFF.

By share of the sample, this clone is medium-sized. This rearrangement joins TRBV7-2 to TRBJ1-1; the D is unclear. CDR3 length: 12 amino acids. The ends were cut back, 5 bases at V and 4 bases at J, with 8 bases in the middle. The germline V gene encodes CDR1 SGHTA and CDR2 FQGNSA. CDR3 sequence reads: CASSPSITEAFF. The CDR3 DNA is TGTGCCAGCAGCCCATCCATCACTGAAGCTTTCTTT.